This T cell receptor beta chain was captured in a study of radiotherapy plus CTLA-4 blockade in lung cancer. Whole-study context: Objective responses were seen in around 19% of patients, disease control in approximately 30%. General study findings and limits: There was expansion of tumor-derived TCR clones in blood after radiotherapy plus ipilimumab.

Regarding this clone: Its antigen is not known.

Trimming removed 9 bases from V and 1 base from J, with 16 bases in between. This CDR3 has 14 residues. Germline CDR1 MNHEY, CDR2 SMNVEV (reference sequence). Sequencing used immunoSEQ multiplex PCR; TCRdb keeps in-frame clones, though not all of them. The repertoire holds tens of thousands of clones, with 70% to 85% as singletons. The receptor was derived from a human donor with non-small cell lung cancer who had a partial response to radiotherapy plus ipilimumab. The rearrangement links TRBV27 to TRBJ2-7, with a weak D call TRBD1 (6 bases). Sequenced here: peripheral blood, sampled from a patient treated with radiotherapy plus ipilimumab. CDR3: CASQFTQGSYEQYF. The CDR3, as DNA: TGTGCCAGTCAGTTTACACAGGGATCCTACGAGCAGTACTTC.